Reported below is one T cell receptor (beta chain). Its antigen is not yet known. A clone one base away is much larger, so this may be a read error. Two rounds of multiplex PCR were used to amplify the TCR beta CDR3 region from genomic DNA. The first PCR round used primers specific to each TRBV and TRBJ gene, with sequences filed in Chinese patent CN105087789A. Universal primers were used in the second PCR round. The Roche High Pure PCR Template Preparation Kit was used to extract genomic DNA from frozen PBMCs. Paired-end sequencing with 151 bp reads was performed on the libraries using an Illumina HiSeq 3000. Per the original workflow: CutAdapt was used to remove raw reads lacking the multiplex PCR primer sequences. Using PEAR, the high-quality paired reads were merged into contigs. By aligning each contig to reference sequences, MiXCR assigned the TRB V, D and J gene segments to that contig. CDR3 sequences were clustered by base quality and sequence similarity to remove sequencing errors. Shannon entropy, normalized by the natural log of the productive TCR sequence number, served as the measure of diversity. To get clonality, Shannon entropy was divided by the natural log of the number of unique clonotypes, and that result was subtracted from one. Progression-free survival cut-offs for repertoire metrics were chosen using the Youden index of ROC curves, with analyses run in R 3.5.3. TCRdb's own reprocessing of the public reads used fastp at Q25 and MiXCR and kept productive beta chains. Identical CDR3 protein sequences are pooled into one entry, listed with their most common genes and DNA. The V and J calls, along with clone size, are taken from TCRdb and not from the paper's own processing. This sample holds roughly 14,000 distinct CDR3 sequences; 31% were observed only once. Clones ranked in the top ten supply 28% of the sample.

This sample was taken from a study of prognosis after radiotherapy for stage I lung cancer (TCRdb year 2021). About the full investigation: Around 19 stage I NSCLC patients were enrolled in Nanjing, China, between 2018 and January 2019. Patients with newly diagnosed primary stage I lung tumors numbered more than 11, with about 5 others having oligometastatic NSCLC after surgical resection of the primary tumor. All patients were considered medically inoperable, owing to comorbidities in more than 10 and refusal of surgery in 6 or 7. The cohort was made up of about twelve men and more than five women, with a median age of roughly 74 years and an age range of 53 to 84 years. On tumor histology, twelve patients had adenocarcinoma and six or seven had squamous cell carcinoma. SBRT was given in 3 to 5 fractions with a biologically effective dose of at least 100 Gy, using image-guided IMRT or VMAT. Concurrent therapy was not administered to any patient alongside SBRT. About 20% of the 19 patients developed distant metastases after SBRT, at a median of roughly seven months; the other 15 showed no significant progression. Peripheral blood TCR beta repertoires were profiled in stage I NSCLC patients before and after stereotactic body radiotherapy, and the repertoires were related to distant failure. The study took one blood sample before SBRT and one after SBRT from each of approximately 20 patients and sequenced all 38 samples. Study-wide conclusions, independent of this receptor: Whether the expanded TCR clones were tumor-specific was not determined. Post-SBRT Shannon entropy and its change from baseline were lower in patients who developed distant metastases; baseline Shannon entropy was not associated with metastases. TRBV and TRBJ usage frequencies reportedly varied with metastasis status, involving two V genes at baseline and 8 or 9 V and two J genes after SBRT. The study was limited by the small cohort and short follow-up, and independent validation of the study findings is required. None of the reported P values were adjusted for multiple comparisons. After SBRT, the number of unique TCR clones decreased (median approximately 10,000 before versus 6,500 to 7,000 after; Wilcoxon paired P=0.011).

No patient had a history of other malignancies or prior chemotherapy or radiotherapy, and all had node-negative disease on CT and PET/CT. At each of two time points, roughly 6.3 milliliters of peripheral venous blood were collected in EDTA tubes. PBMCs were isolated by Ficoll-Paque Plus density-gradient centrifugation. Samples were stored at -80°C immediately after collection until analysis. The CDR3, cysteine through phenylalanine, is 14 amino acids long. The sequence is cut down to CDR3 DNA, 42 bases in frame from base 1. Trimming at the junction amounts to 5 bases on V and 5 bases on J, and the germline ends lie 15 bases apart. Taken from the germline V gene (reference sequence), the CDR1 and CDR2 loops are SEHNR and FQNEAQ.

The chain uses TRBV7-9 and TRBJ2-5, with an unclear D gene assignment. This sample comprised PBMCs, obtained before or after stereotactic body radiation therapy (not recorded which). This sequence originates from a donor of 50 years or more with non-small cell lung cancer. The CDR3 corresponds to CASSPDGGRETQYF. Here is the DNA: TGTGCCAGCAGCCCTGACGGCGGCCGGGAGACCCAGTACTTC.